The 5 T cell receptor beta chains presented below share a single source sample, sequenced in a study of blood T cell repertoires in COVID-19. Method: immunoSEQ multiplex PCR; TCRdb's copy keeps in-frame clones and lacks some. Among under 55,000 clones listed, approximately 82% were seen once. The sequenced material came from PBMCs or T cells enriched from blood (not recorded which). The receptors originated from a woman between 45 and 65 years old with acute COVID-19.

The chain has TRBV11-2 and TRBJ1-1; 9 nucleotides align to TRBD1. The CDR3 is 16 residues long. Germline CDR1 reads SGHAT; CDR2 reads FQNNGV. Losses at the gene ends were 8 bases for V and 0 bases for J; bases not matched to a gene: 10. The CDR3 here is CASQAGQGLMNTEAFF. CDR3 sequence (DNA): TGTGCCAGCCAGGCGGGACAGGGTCTCATGAACACTGAAGCTTTCTTT.

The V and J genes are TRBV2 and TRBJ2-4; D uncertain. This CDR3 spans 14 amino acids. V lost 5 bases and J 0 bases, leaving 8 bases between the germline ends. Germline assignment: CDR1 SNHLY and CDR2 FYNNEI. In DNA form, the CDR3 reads TGTGCCAGCAGTCAACAGTTAGCCAAAAACATTCAGTACTTC. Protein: CASSQQLAKNIQYF. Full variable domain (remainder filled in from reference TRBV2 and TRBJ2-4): EPEVTQTPSHQVTQMGQEVILRCVPISNHLYFYWYRQILGQKVEFLVSFYNNEISEKSEIFDDQFSVERPDGSNFTLKIRSTKLEDSAMYFCASSQQLAKNIQYFGAGTRLSVL.

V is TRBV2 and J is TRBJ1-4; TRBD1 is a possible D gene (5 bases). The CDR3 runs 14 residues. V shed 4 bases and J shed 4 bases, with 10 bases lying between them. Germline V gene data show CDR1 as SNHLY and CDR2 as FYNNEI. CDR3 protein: CASSVDRRNEKLFF. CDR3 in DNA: TGTGCCAGCAGTGTTGACAGACGTAATGAAAAACTGTTTTTT.

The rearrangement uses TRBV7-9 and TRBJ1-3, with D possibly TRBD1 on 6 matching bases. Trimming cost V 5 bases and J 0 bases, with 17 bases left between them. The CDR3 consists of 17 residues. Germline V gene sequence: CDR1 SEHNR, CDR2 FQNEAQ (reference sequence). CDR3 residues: CASSPTLGGGSGNTIYF. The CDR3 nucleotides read TGTGCCAGCAGCCCTACTCTAGGGGGTGGCTCTGGAAACACCATATATTTT.

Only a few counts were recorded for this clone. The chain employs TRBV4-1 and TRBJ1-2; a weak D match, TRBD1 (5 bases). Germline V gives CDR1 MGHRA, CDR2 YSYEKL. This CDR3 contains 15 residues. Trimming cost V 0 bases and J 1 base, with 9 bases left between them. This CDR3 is CASSQEAQDNYGYTF. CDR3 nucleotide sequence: TGCGCCAGCAGCCAAGAGGCACAGGATAACTATGGCTACACCTTC.